The 12 T cell receptor beta chains in this list originate from one sample, sequenced in a study of regulatory T cells in long-lasting Graves disease. Time point in this sample: newly diagnosed GD, antithyroid drugs for less than 3 months. PBMC RNA served as the TCR library source. Combining iRepertoire HTBI primers with Arm-PCR of CDR3 regions, the authors built TCR beta libraries. TCRdb reprocessed the multiplex PCR reads via MiXCR and lists one record per CDR3 protein. The table records about 380,000 distinct CDR3 sequences, roughly 15% of them present only once. Material: peripheral blood mononuclear cells (PBMCs), obtained at new diagnosis, from a patient treated with antithyroid drugs. Receptors originate from a female donor with Graves disease.

The chain uses TRBV3-1 and TRBJ2-1; TRBD1 matches 7 bases. CDR1 and CDR2 from the germline V gene are LGHDT and YNNKEL (reference sequence). The CDR3 runs 16 residues. J gave up 4 bases and V 2 bases, and 8 bases lay outside the gene matches. Here the CDR3 DNA reads TGTGCCAGCAGCCAAAACGCCGGGACAGAATACAATGAGCAGTTCTTC. Translated, it gives CASSQNAGTEYNEQFF.

The table lists this clonotype with a few counts. This sequence joins TRBV2 and TRBJ1-6, with TRBD1 matching 9 bases. This CDR3 is built from 15 residues. Germline values: CDR1 SNHLY, CDR2 FYNNEI. V was pared by 6 bases and J by 10 bases, with 10 bases of the junction left unmatched. DNA for the CDR3: TGTGCCAGCAGCGCGGACAGGGGTAGAGGCTCACCCCTCCACTTT. Protein sequence: CASSADRGRGSPLHF.

This clonotype was counted ten times or more. V and J are TRBV6-2 or TRBV6-3 and TRBJ1-2; D uncertain. CDR3 size: 14 residues. CDR1 is MNHEY and CDR2 is SVGEGT in the germline V gene. V dropped 5 bases and J dropped 4 bases, with 14 bases sitting between them. The CDR3 protein is CASSDLAYGYGYTF. The CDR3 region has the DNA TGTGCCAGCAGTGATCTCGCGTATGGCTATGGCTACACCTTC.

This clonotype was counted once. This chain uses TRBV7-9 with TRBJ2-1; D is unresolved. CDR3 size: 11 residues. Looked up from germline, CDR1 is SEHNR and CDR2 is FQNEAQ (reference sequence). Trimming took 5 bases from V and 11 from J, leaving 10 bases between them. The CDR3 coding sequence is TGTGCCAGCAGCGAAACCTATAAGCAGTTCTTC. This gives the protein CASSETYKQFF.

This clonotype was found many times. The rearrangement uses TRBV7-9 and TRBJ2-7; a weak D match, TRBD2 (5 bases). The CDR3 runs 14 residues. V lost 3 bases to trimming and J lost 3 bases, with 12 bases between them. Germline-derived CDR1 and CDR2 are SEHNR and FQNEAQ (reference sequence). In nucleotides, the CDR3 is TGTGCCAGCAGCTTGGGAGACACATACTACGAGCAGTACTTC. This encodes CASSLGDTYYEQYF.

This clonotype was counted ten times or more. V gene TRBV11-1 combines with J gene TRBJ2-1; a possible D gene is TRBD1 (6 bases). From germline, CDR1 is SGHAT and CDR2 FQDESV (reference sequence). This CDR3 has 15 amino acids. V gave up 1 base and J gave up 5 bases, with 12 bases separating them. The CDR3 DNA reads TGTGCCAGCAGCTTAGGACAGGATAGAGACAATGAGCAGTTCTTC. Residues: CASSLGQDRDNEQFF. The variable domain in full, completed from reference TRBV11-1 and TRBJ2-1, reads EAEVAQSPRYKITEKSQAVAFWCDPISGHATLYWYRQILGQGPELLVQFQDESVVDDSQLPKDRFSAERLKGVDSTLKIQPAELGDSAMYLCASSLGQDRDNEQFFGPGTRLTVL.

The chain combines TRBV5-1 with TRBJ1-1; TRBD1 might be the D (6 bases). Trimming pared 4 bases from V and 2 bases from J, leaving 21 bases between. The CDR3 spans 17 residues. Germline lookup yields CDR1 SGHRS and CDR2 YFSETQ. CDR3 bases: TGCGCCAGCAGCCAAGATGTTGGGGACACGTTAAACACTGAAGCTTTCTTT. This encodes CASSQDVGDTLNTEAFF.

This clonotype appeared many times. This chain links TRBV20-1 with TRBJ2-3; 10 bases match TRBD2. Germline lookup yields CDR1 DFQATT and CDR2 SNEGSKA (reference sequence). V trimming: 6 bases; J trimming: 5 bases; junction bases outside the gene matches: 11. This CDR3 is 15 amino acids long. The CDR3 region is CSAILGLAAKDTQYF. CDR3 sequence (DNA): TGCAGTGCAATTTTAGGACTAGCGGCCAAAGATACGCAGTATTTT.

This clonotype occurred many times. The chain carries TRBV5-1 and TRBJ2-3; no clear D. Germline V gene sequence: CDR1 SGHRS, CDR2 YFSETQ. V lost 2 bases and J 7 bases, leaving 8 bases between the germline ends. The CDR3 spans 12 residues. CDR3 protein: CASSFGQNTQYF. DNA of the CDR3: TGCGCCAGCAGCTTCGGGCAAAATACGCAGTATTTT.

This clonotype was observed at least ten times. The chain carries TRBV6-1 and TRBJ2-7, with a possible D match to TRBD1 (7 bases). The CDR3 extends over 16 amino acids. V lost 6 bases and J 2 bases, leaving 20 bases between the germline ends. Per germline, CDR1 MNHNS and CDR2 SASEGT. CDR3 protein: CASSSHQGGGAYEQYF. CDR3 sequence (DNA): TGTGCCAGCAGCTCCCACCAGGGGGGTGGGGCCTACGAGCAGTACTTC.

This clonotype has at least ten counts. The rearrangement links TRBV2 to TRBJ2-1; possible D gene TRBD1, 5 bases. Germline V gives CDR1 SNHLY, CDR2 FYNNEI. The CDR3 contains 14 residues. V lost 4 bases and J lost 5, with 12 bases in between. CDR3 DNA: TGTGCCAGCAGTGTCAGGGTCAGGGACAATGAGCAGTTCTTC. Protein: CASSVRVRDNEQFF.

This clonotype has a handful of counts. The rearrangement uses TRBV6-1 and TRBJ1-6; tentatively, D is TRBD1 (5 bases). Germline lookup yields CDR1 MNHNS and CDR2 SASEGT. The V end lost 6 bases, the J end lost 10 bases, and 10 bases lay between the germline ends. The CDR3 sequence is 12 residues long. CDR3 sequence (DNA): TGTGCCAGCAGAACCGGACACTCACCCCTCCACTTT. Translated, it gives CASRTGHSPLHF.